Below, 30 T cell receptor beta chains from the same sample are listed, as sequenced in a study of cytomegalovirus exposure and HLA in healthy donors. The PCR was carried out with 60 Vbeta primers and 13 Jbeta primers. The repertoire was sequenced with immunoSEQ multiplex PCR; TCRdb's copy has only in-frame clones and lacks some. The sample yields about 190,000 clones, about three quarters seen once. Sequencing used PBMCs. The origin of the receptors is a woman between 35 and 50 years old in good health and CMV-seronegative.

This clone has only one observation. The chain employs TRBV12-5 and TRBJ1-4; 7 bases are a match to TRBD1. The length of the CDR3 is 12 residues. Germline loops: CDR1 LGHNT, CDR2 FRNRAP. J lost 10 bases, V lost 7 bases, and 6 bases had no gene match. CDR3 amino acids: CASANRGGKLFF. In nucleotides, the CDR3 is TGTGCTAGTGCGAACAGGGGCGGAAAACTGTTTTTT.

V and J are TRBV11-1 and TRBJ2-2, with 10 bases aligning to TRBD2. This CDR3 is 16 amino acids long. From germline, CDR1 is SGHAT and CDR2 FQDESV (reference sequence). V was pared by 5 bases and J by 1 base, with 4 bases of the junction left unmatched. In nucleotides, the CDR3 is TGTGCCAGCAGCAGGAGGACTAGCGGGAACACCGGGGAGCTGTTTTTT. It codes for CASSRRTSGNTGELFF.

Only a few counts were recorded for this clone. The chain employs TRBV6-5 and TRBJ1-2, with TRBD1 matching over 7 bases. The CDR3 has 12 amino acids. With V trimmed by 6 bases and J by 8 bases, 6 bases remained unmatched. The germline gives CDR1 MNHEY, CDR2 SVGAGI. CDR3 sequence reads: CASSRTGQGYTF. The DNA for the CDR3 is TGTGCCAGCAGCCGGACAGGCCAGGGCTACACCTTC.

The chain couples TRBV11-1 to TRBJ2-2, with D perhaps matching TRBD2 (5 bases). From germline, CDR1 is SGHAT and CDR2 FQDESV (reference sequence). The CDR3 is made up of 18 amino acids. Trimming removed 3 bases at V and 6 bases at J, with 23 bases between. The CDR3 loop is CASSLATTSLEWSGELFF. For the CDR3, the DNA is TGTGCCAGCAGCTTGGCCACTACTAGTCTAGAGTGGTCCGGGGAGCTGTTTTTT. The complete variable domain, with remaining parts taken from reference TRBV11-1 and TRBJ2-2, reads EAEVAQSPRYKITEKSQAVAFWCDPISGHATLYWYRQILGQGPELLVQFQDESVVDDSQLPKDRFSAERLKGVDSTLKIQPAELGDSAMYLCASSLATTSLEWSGELFFGEGSRLTVL.

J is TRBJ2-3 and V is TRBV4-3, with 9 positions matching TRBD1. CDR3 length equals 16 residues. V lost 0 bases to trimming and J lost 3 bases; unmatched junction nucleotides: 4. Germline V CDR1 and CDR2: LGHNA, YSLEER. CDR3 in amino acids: CASSQDGTGPTDTQYF. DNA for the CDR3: TGCGCCAGCAGCCAAGATGGGACAGGGCCTACAGATACGCAGTATTTT.

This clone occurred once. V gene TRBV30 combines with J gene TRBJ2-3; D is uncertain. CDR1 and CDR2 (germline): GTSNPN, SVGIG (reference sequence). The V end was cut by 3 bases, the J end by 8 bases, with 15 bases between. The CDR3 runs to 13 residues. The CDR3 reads CAWSVYQVGTQYF. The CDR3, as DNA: TGTGCCTGGAGCGTTTACCAGGTCGGTACGCAGTATTTT.

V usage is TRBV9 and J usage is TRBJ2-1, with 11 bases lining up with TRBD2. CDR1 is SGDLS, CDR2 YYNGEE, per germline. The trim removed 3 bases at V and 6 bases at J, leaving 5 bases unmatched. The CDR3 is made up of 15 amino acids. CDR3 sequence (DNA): TGTGCCAGCAGCGACAGACTAGCGGGAATCAATGAGCAGTTCTTC. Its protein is CASSDRLAGINEQFF.

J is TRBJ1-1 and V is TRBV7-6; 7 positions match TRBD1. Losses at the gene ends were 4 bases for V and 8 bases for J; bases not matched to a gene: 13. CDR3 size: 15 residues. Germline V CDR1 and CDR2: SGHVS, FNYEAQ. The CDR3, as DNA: TGTGCCAGCAGCTCTACCTCCTTACCGGGACAGGAAGCTTTCTTT. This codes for CASSSTSLPGQEAFF. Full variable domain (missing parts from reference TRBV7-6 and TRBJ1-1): GAGVSQSPRYKVTKRGQDVALRCDPISGHVSLYWYRQALGQGPEFLTYFNYEAQQDKSGLPNDRFSAERPEGSISTLTIQRTEQRDSAMYRCASSSTSLPGQEAFFGQGTRLTVV.

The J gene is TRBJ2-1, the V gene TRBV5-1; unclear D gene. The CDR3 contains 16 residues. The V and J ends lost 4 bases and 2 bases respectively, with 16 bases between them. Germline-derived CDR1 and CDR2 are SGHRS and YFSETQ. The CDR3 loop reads CASSLSLAGPYNEQFF. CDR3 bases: TGCGCCAGCAGCCTCTCTCTGGCTGGCCCCTACAATGAGCAGTTCTTC. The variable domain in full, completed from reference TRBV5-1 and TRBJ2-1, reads KAGVTQTPRYLIKTRGQQVTLSCSPISGHRSVSWYQQTPGQGLQFLFEYFSETQRNKGNFPGRFSGRQFSNSRSEMNVSTLELGDSALYLCASSLSLAGPYNEQFFGPGTRLTVL.

CDR3 region: CASSLQGALLTNYGYTF. CDR3 nucleotides: TGTGCCAGCAGCTTACAGGGGGCCCTACTTACTAACTATGGCTACACCTTC. This chain uses TRBV5-4 with TRBJ1-2; 9 bases fit TRBD1. This CDR3 contains 17 residues. V was pared by 2 bases and J by 0 bases, with 8 bases of the junction left unmatched. Per germline, CDR1 SGHNT and CDR2 YYREEE (reference sequence). Complete variable domain (other parts from reference TRBV5-4 and TRBJ1-2): ETGVTQSPTHLIKTRGQQVTLRCSSQSGHNTVSWYQQALGQGPQFIFQYYREEENGRGNFPPRFSGLQFPNYSSELNVNALELDDSALYLCASSLQGALLTNYGYTFGSGTRLTVV.

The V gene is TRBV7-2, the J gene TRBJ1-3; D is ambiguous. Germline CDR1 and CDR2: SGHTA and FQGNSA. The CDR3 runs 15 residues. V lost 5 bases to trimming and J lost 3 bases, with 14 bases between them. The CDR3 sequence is CASSTSGISGNTIYF. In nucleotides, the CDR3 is TGTGCCAGCAGCACCTCCGGGATTAGTGGAAACACCATATATTTT.

Here the CDR3 reads CASSESGLYEQYV. The CDR3 nucleotides are TGTGCCAGCAGTGAGTCTGGACTCTACGAGCAGTACGTC. This chain links TRBV6-1 with TRBJ2-7; a possible D gene is TRBD2 (5 bases). The CDR3 extends over 13 amino acids. Germline-derived CDR1 and CDR2 are MNHNS and SASEGT. Trimming shortened V by 3 bases and J by 3 bases, and 9 bases separated the two germline ends.

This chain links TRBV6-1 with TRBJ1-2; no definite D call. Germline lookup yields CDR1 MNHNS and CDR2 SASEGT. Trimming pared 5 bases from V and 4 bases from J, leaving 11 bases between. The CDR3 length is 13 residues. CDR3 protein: CASSPTWAYGYTF. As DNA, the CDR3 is TGTGCCAGCAGTCCTACCTGGGCCTATGGCTACACCTTC.

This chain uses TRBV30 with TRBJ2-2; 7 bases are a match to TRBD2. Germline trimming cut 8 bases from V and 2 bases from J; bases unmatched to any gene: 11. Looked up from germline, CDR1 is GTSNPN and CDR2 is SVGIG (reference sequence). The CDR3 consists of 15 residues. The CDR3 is CAGGRPGGNTGELFF. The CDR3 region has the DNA TGTGCCGGAGGGCGCCCGGGAGGTAACACCGGGGAGCTGTTTTTT.

In DNA, the CDR3 is TGTGCCAGCAGTGAAACCTCCGGACTAGGTTCCAATGAGCAGTTCTTC. This sequence encodes CASSETSGLGSNEQFF. J is TRBJ2-1 and V is TRBV25-1; the match to TRBD2 covers 7 bases. The CDR3 totals 16 residues. After removal of 2 bases from V and 6 bases from J, the junction contained 10 bases not matched to a gene. The germline gives CDR1 MGHDK, CDR2 SYGVNS.

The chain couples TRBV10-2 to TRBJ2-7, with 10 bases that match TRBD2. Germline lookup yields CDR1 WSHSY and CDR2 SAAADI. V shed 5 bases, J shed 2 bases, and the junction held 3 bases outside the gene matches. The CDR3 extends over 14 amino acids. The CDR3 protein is CASSKGLATYEQYF. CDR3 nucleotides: TGCGCCAGCAGTAAGGGACTAGCGACCTACGAGCAGTACTTC.

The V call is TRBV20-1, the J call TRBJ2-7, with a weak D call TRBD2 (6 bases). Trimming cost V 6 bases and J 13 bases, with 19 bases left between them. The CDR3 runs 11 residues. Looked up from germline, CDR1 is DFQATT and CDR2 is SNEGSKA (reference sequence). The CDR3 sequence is CSAAGRGRNYF. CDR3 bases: TGCAGTGCCGCCGGCCGGGGGAGAAATTACTTC.

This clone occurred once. CDR3 sequence reads: CASSGDRNQETQYF. CDR3 nucleotides: TGCGCCAGCAGCGGGGACAGGAACCAAGAGACCCAGTACTTC. This rearrangement joins TRBV4-1 to TRBJ2-5; 8 nucleotides agree with TRBD1. CDR3 length: 14 amino acids. Germline-derived CDR1 and CDR2 are MGHRA and YSYEKL. Losses at the gene ends were 5 bases for V and 0 bases for J; bases not matched to a gene: 2.

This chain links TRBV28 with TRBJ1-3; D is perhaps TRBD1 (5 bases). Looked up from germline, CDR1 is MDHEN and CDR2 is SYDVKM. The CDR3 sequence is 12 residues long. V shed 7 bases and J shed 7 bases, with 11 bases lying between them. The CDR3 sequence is CASKAGSNTIYF. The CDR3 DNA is TGTGCCAGCAAAGCAGGGTCGAACACCATATATTTT.

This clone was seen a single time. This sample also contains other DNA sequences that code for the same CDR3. CDR3 amino acids: CASSLARDTEAFF. CDR3 nucleotides: TGCGCCAGCAGCTTGGCACGAGACACTGAAGCTTTCTTT. This sequence joins TRBV5-1 and TRBJ1-1; no clear D gene. Germline CDR1 SGHRS, CDR2 YFSETQ. V dropped 0 bases and J dropped 3 bases, with 6 bases sitting between them. This CDR3 is 13 amino acids long.

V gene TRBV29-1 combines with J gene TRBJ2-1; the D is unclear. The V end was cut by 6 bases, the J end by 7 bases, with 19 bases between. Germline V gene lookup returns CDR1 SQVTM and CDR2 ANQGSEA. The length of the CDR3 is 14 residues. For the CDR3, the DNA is TGCAGCGTCGCGCCTGACATAGGAATAAATGAGCAGTTCTTC. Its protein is CSVAPDIGINEQFF.

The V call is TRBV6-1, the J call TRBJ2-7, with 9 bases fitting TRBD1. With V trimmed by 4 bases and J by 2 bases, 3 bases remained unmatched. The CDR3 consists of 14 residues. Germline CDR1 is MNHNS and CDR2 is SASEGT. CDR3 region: CASSGRDRAYEQYF. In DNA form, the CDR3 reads TGTGCCAGCAGTGGAAGGGACAGGGCCTACGAGCAGTACTTC.

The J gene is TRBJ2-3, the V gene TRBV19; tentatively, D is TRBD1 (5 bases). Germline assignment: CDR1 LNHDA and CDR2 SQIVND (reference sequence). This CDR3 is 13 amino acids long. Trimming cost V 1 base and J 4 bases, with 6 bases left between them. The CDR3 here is CASSIVGADTQYF. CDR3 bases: TGTGCCAGTAGTATAGTAGGGGCAGATACGCAGTATTTT.

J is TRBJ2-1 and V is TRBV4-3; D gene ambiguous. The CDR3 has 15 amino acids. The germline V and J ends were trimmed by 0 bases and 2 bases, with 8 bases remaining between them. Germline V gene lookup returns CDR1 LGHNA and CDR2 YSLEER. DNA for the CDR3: TGCGCCAGCAGCCAAGATATCACGGCCTACAATGAGCAGTTCTTC. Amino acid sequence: CASSQDITAYNEQFF.

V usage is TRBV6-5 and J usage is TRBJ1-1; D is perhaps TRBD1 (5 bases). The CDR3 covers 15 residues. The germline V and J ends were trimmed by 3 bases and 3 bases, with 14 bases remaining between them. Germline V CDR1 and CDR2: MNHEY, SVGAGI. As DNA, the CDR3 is TGTGCCAGCAGTTATGACAGTTCCTGGGACACTGAAGCTTTCTTT. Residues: CASSYDSSWDTEAFF.

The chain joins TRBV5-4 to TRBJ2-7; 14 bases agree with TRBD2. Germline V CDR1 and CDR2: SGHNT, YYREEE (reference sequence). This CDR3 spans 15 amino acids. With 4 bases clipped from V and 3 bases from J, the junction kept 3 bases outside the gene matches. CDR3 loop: CASSQGTSGSYEQYV. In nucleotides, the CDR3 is TGTGCCAGCAGCCAAGGGACTAGCGGGAGCTACGAGCAGTACGTC.

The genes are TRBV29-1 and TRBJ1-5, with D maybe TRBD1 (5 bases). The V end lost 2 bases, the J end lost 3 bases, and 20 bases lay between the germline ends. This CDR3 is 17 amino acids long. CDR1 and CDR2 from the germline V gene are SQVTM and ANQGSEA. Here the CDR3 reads CSVEFGDSQGDNQPQHF. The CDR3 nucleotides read TGCAGCGTTGAATTTGGGGATTCTCAGGGCGACAATCAGCCCCAGCATTTT.

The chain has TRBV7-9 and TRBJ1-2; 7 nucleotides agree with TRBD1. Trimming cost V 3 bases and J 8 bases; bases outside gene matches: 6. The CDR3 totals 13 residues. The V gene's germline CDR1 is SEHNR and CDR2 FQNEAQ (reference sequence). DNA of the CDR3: TGTGCCAGCAGCTTGTTCGACAGGGAAGGCTACACCTTC. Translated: CASSLFDREGYTF.

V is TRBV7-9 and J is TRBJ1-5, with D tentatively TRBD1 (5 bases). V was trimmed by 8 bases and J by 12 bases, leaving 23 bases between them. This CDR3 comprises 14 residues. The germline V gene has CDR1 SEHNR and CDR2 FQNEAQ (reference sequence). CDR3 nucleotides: TGTGCCAGCGGGGGGTCCTCAGGGTATCGGCACCAGCATTTT. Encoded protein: CASGGSSGYRHQHF.

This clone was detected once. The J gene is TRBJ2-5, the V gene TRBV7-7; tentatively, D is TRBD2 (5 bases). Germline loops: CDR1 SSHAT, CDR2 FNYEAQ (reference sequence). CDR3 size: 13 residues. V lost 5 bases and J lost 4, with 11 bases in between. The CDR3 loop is CASSPGGGETQYF. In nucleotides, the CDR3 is TGTGCCAGCAGCCCAGGCGGAGGAGAGACCCAGTACTTC.